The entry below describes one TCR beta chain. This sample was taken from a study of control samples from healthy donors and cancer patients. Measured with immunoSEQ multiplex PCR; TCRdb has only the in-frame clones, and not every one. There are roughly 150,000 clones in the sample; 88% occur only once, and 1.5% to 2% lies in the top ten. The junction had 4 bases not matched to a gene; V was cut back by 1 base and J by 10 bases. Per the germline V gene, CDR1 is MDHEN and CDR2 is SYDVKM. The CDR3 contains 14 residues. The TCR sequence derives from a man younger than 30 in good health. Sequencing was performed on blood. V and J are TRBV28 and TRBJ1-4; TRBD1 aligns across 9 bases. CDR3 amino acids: CASSLSDRGGKLFF. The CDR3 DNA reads TGTGCCAGCAGTTTATCGGACAGGGGAGGAAAACTGTTTTTT.